Listed here are 23 T cell receptor beta chains from one sample, sequenced in a study of cytomegalovirus exposure and HLA in healthy donors. Use of 60 Vbeta and 13 Jbeta primers characterized the PCR. The data were produced by immunoSEQ multiplex PCR, yet TCRdb's version contains in-frame clones alone and is incomplete. The table lists about 170,000 clones, about four fifths of them singletons. Sequencing was done on a sample of PBMCs. Every receptor here comes from a woman aged 45-65 years in good health and CMV-seropositive.

The genes are TRBV5-1 and TRBJ1-5; 7 nucleotides match TRBD1. Germline CDR1 and CDR2: SGHRS and YFSETQ. V shed 0 bases and J 0 bases; nucleotides not matched to a gene: 3. This CDR3 contains 16 residues. In DNA, the CDR3 is TGCGCCAGCAGCTTGGGGGGGACAGATAGCAATCAGCCCCAGCATTTT. Protein product: CASSLGGTDSNQPQHF. Filled out from reference TRBV5-1 and TRBJ1-5, the complete variable domain reads KAGVTQTPRYLIKTRGQQVTLSCSPISGHRSVSWYQQTPGQGLQFLFEYFSETQRNKGNFPGRFSGRQFSNSRSEMNVSTLELGDSALYLCASSLGGTDSNQPQHFGDGTRLSIL.

As concerns this clone: Relative to the germline gene, one junction end is altered; a read error may explain this. This chain links TRBV7-2 with TRBJ2-5; 7 bases match TRBD1. The V gene's germline CDR1 is SGHTA and CDR2 FQGNSA. The CDR3 has 18 residues. Here the CDR3 DNA reads TGTGCCAGCAGCCGCTCACTGATTCCGGGACAGCTTAAAGAGGCCCAGTACTTC. Translated: CASSRSLIPGQLKEAQYF.

The chain uses TRBV18 and TRBJ1-5, with TRBD1 matching 7 bases. In germline, CDR1 is KGHSH, CDR2 LQKENI. This CDR3 spans 15 amino acids. Unmatched junction bases numbered 7, after V lost 8 bases and J lost 0 bases. CDR3 amino acids: CASAQGEHSNQPQHF. CDR3 sequence (DNA): TGTGCCAGCGCTCAGGGGGAACATAGCAATCAGCCCCAGCATTTT.

The chain joins TRBV21-1 to TRBJ2-7; no check of the table's D call, TRBD1, against the DNA was made. TRBV21-1 corresponds to a pseudogene. This CDR3 contains 13 residues. The CDR3 DNA reads TGTGCCAGCAGTGGGACAGGCCCTTACGAGCAGTACTTC. Protein sequence: CASSGTGPYEQYF.

The CDR3 nucleotides read TGTGCCAGCAAAACCGGGACAGATAGATACAATGAGCAGTTCTTC. It specifies CASKTGTDRYNEQFF. The gene calls are TRBV9 and TRBJ2-1; 7 bases match TRBD1. This CDR3 has 15 residues. The junction had 10 bases not matched to a gene; V was cut back by 6 bases and J by 4 bases. Germline loops: CDR1 SGDLS, CDR2 YYNGEE. Based on the CDR3 plus reference TRBV9 and TRBJ2-1, the full variable domain is DSGVTQTPKHLITATGQRVTLRCSPRSGDLSVYWYQQSLDQGLQFLIQYYNGEERAKGNILERFSAQQFPDLHSELNLSSLELGDSALYFCASKTGTDRYNEQFFGPGTRLTVL.

This clone was detected only a few times. The chain is built from TRBV15 and TRBJ2-7; 7 bases are shared with TRBD1. CDR3 length: 12 residues. CDR1 and CDR2 from the germline V gene are LNHNV and YYDKDF (reference sequence). After removal of 3 bases from V and 4 bases from J, the junction contained 0 bases not matched to a gene. The CDR3 nucleotides are TGTGCCACCAGCAGGGACAGGTACGAGCAGTACTTC. It encodes CATSRDRYEQYF.

The chain has TRBV30 and TRBJ1-4; maybe TRBD1 (5 bases). The CDR3 contains 15 residues. The V end was cut by 4 bases, the J end by 3 bases, with 15 bases between. CDR1 GTSNPN and CDR2 SVGIG come from the germline V gene (reference sequence). The CDR3 DNA sequence: TGTGCCTGGACTCAATCGGGGGTAGCTAATGAAAAACTGTTTTTT. Translating gives CAWTQSGVANEKLFF.

The J gene is TRBJ1-1, the V gene TRBV18, with D tentatively TRBD1 (5 bases). The CDR3 covers 14 residues. V lost 3 bases and J 4 bases, leaving 12 bases between the germline ends. Per the germline V gene, CDR1 is KGHSH and CDR2 is LQKENI. The CDR3 nucleotides read TGTGCCAGCTCACCGACAGTATTGGCCACTGAAGCTTTCTTT. It is translated as CASSPTVLATEAFF.

This clone showed up just once. The J gene is TRBJ1-1, the V gene TRBV19; D possibly corresponds to TRBD1 (6 bases). The germline V gene has CDR1 LNHDA and CDR2 SQIVND (reference sequence). The CDR3 is 17 amino acids. The ends were cut back, 7 bases at V and 3 bases at J, with 24 bases in the middle. CDR3 sequence (DNA): TGTGCCAGTACCCCTTTACAGGGTTACGCTGCGGACACTGAAGCTTTCTTT. It yields the protein CASTPLQGYAADTEAFF.

This clone has just a few counts. The V gene is TRBV10-3, the J gene TRBJ2-6; a possible D gene is TRBD2 (6 bases). Germline loops: CDR1 ENHRY, CDR2 SYGVKD. The CDR3 length is 14 residues. V was clipped by 8 bases and J by 0 bases, with 8 bases between them. The CDR3 DNA reads as TGTGCCATCGGAGGGGACTCTGGGGCCAACGTCCTGACTTTC. Amino acid sequence: CAIGGDSGANVLTF.

The chain recombines TRBV7-2 with TRBJ2-3, with TRBD2 matching 7 bases. The CDR3 length is 17 residues. V shed 1 base, J shed 2 bases, and the junction held 9 bases outside the gene matches. Germline V CDR1 and CDR2: SGHTA, FQGNSA. CDR3 sequence: CASSLGPSGLITDTQYF. In DNA, the CDR3 is TGTGCCAGCAGCTTAGGGCCTAGCGGTCTAATCACAGATACGCAGTATTTT.

The rearrangement joins TRBV5-4 to TRBJ1-1; TRBD1 might be the D (5 bases). The V gene's germline CDR1 is SGHNT and CDR2 YYREEE (reference sequence). The CDR3 is 14 residues long. Trimming shortened V by 4 bases and J by 0 bases, and 10 bases separated the two germline ends. The CDR3 is CASSAGTVNTEAFF. The CDR3 DNA sequence: TGTGCCAGCAGCGCGGGGACGGTGAACACTGAAGCTTTCTTT.

The chain recombines TRBV6-1 with TRBJ2-3; D is perhaps TRBD1 (5 bases). The CDR3 is 18 amino acids. V was cut by 3 bases and J by 6 bases, with 25 bases left in between. In germline, CDR1 is MNHNS, CDR2 SASEGT. The CDR3 nucleotides are TGTGCCAGCAGTGACCCCTTCGGCACAGGCCTTGGAGTGGATACGCAGTATTTT. Its translation: CASSDPFGTGLGVDTQYF.

There are a few counts of this clone. This sequence joins TRBV5-5 and TRBJ1-6, with 7 bases aligning to TRBD1. The V gene's germline CDR1 is SGHKS and CDR2 YYEKEE (reference sequence). The CDR3 length is 15 residues. V was pared by 0 bases and J by 7 bases, with 4 bases of the junction left unmatched. The CDR3 loop is CASSLVGTENSPLHF. The CDR3 DNA sequence: TGTGCCAGCAGCTTGGTAGGGACAGAGAATTCACCCCTCCACTTT.

The chain uses TRBV5-6 and TRBJ2-5; TRBD1 aligns across 10 bases. TRBJ2-7 matches the DNA end more closely, so the J call is doubtful. The CDR3 contains 17 residues. Germline V gene lookup returns CDR1 SGHDT and CDR2 YYEEEE. The CDR3 sequence: CASSSYGRTGGLFEQYF. For the CDR3, the DNA is TGTGCCAGCAGCTCCTATGGTCGGACAGGGGGTCTCTTCGAGCAGTACTTC.

V gene TRBV13 combines with J gene TRBJ2-7; TRBD2 might be the D (6 bases). Trimming cost V 1 base and J 3 bases, with 13 bases left between them. In germline, CDR1 is PRHDT, CDR2 FYEKMQ (reference sequence). The CDR3 is 15 amino acids. CDR3 region: CASSLERLGRYEQYF. For the CDR3, the DNA is TGTGCCAGCAGCTTAGAGCGACTAGGCCGCTACGAGCAGTACTTC.

The chain is built from TRBV5-4 and TRBJ2-7; 10 positions agree with TRBD2. This CDR3 has 17 residues. V shed 2 bases and J 1 base; nucleotides not matched to a gene: 9. Germline CDR1 SGHNT, CDR2 YYREEE (reference sequence). CDR3 nucleotides: TGTGCCAGCAGCTTACTTTATCTAGCGGGGGCGTCCTACGAGCAGTACTTC. Its translation: CASSLLYLAGASYEQYF.

This chain joins TRBV5-4 and TRBJ2-3, with D perhaps TRBD2 (6 bases). CDR3 size: 15 residues. V was shortened by 0 bases and J by 0 bases, with 8 bases between the two germline ends. Germline CDR1 SGHNT, CDR2 YYREEE (reference sequence). Written as DNA, the CDR3 is TGTGCCAGCAGCTTGGCCAGCGGGAGCACAGATACGCAGTATTTT. This gives the protein CASSLASGSTDTQYF.

The rearrangement uses TRBV18 and TRBJ2-1; TRBD2 agrees at 8 bases. V gave up 0 bases and J gave up 7 bases; unmatched junction bases: 5. The CDR3 length is 15 residues. Germline V lookup: CDR1 KGHSH, CDR2 LQKENI. This chain's CDR3 is CASSPPKVAGNEQFF. In nucleotides, the CDR3 is TGTGCCAGCTCACCACCTAAAGTAGCGGGAAATGAGCAGTTCTTC.

This clone was picked up one time. V gene TRBV18 combines with J gene TRBJ1-2, with 8 nucleotides matching TRBD1. CDR1 and CDR2 from the germline V gene are KGHSH and LQKENI. The CDR3 is 15 amino acids. With V trimmed by 6 bases and J by 4 bases, 10 bases remained unmatched. DNA for the CDR3: TGTGCCAGCTCCCCGACAGGGGAAGGGGGCTATGGCTACACCTTC. The encoded protein is CASSPTGEGGYGYTF.

The genes are TRBV18 and TRBJ2-7; 14 bases are a match to TRBD2. CDR3 length: 15 residues. Germline CDR1 and CDR2: KGHSH and LQKENI. The junction had 6 bases not matched to a gene; V was cut back by 6 bases and J by 5 bases. The CDR3 here is CASSTGLAGDNEQYF. The CDR3 coding sequence is TGTGCCAGCTCCACGGGACTAGCGGGAGATAACGAGCAGTACTTC.

The CDR3 DNA follows: TGTGCCAGCAGCGCGGGACAGTCTCAAGACTATGGCTACACCTTC. It translates to CASSAGQSQDYGYTF. The J gene is TRBJ1-2, the V gene TRBV9; 7 bases are shared with TRBD1. V was pared by 3 bases and J by 3 bases, with 8 bases of the junction left unmatched. The CDR3 length is 15 residues. The germline V gene has CDR1 SGDLS and CDR2 YYNGEE.

V is TRBV4-1 and J is TRBJ2-2; 8 bases align to TRBD2. This CDR3 spans 17 amino acids. Germline lookup yields CDR1 MGHRA and CDR2 YSYEKL. With 1 base clipped from V and 5 bases from J, the junction kept 9 bases outside the gene matches. The CDR3 nucleotides read TGCGCCAGCAGCCAAGGAACAGCGGGGGTAAGGACCGGGGAGCTGTTTTTT. Translating it yields CASSQGTAGVRTGELFF.